A selection of T cell receptor beta chains follows, all from one sample in a study of cytomegalovirus exposure and HLA in healthy donors. Sequencing used immunoSEQ multiplex PCR; TCRdb keeps in-frame clones, though not all of them. The sample comprises more than 140,000 clones, about 80% of which are singletons, and 1.9% rests with the top ten. The sequencing input was PBMCs. The receptors shown here come from a woman between 40 and 50 years old in good health and CMV-seronegative. The CDR3 runs from the conserved cysteine through the conserved F or W. A D gene is named only where the DNA matches it firmly. Clone size appears in some rows only: once, few, many, or a class for an expanded clone.

j_gene,abundance,d_gene,len,v_gene,CDR3aa,CDR3nt
TRBJ2-3,NA,NA,15,TRBV27,CATRYRGRPGDTQYF,TGTGCCACCCGTTATAGGGGCCGTCCAGGAGATACGCAGTATTTT
TRBJ2-1,NA,NA,14,TRBV19,CARLSPGDYNEQFF,TGTGCCAGACTAAGTCCAGGGGACTACAATGAGCAGTTCTTC
TRBJ1-2,NA,TRBD1,16,TRBV5-4,CASSLGVAGGQGGYTF,TGTGCCAGCAGCTTGGGAGTGGCAGGGGGACAGGGTGGCTACACCTTC
TRBJ2-1,NA,NA,12,TRBV7-9,CASRSTGWEQFF,TGTGCCAGCAGATCCACAGGGTGGGAGCAGTTCTTC
TRBJ2-3,NA,TRBD1,14,TRBV7-2,CASSNRGPTDTQYF,TGTGCCAGCAGCAACAGGGGGCCGACCGATACGCAGTATTTT
TRBJ1-2,NA,TRBD1,13,TRBV28,CARRQGLGYVYTF,TGTGCCAGAAGACAGGGGTTAGGTTATGTCTACACCTTC
TRBJ1-2,NA,NA,15,TRBV7-9,CASSANDAVKMGYTF,TGTGCCAGCAGCGCTAACGACGCGGTGAAGATGGGCTACACCTTC
TRBJ1-4,NA,TRBD1,15,TRBV5-7,CASSLNRQGQEKLFF,TGTGCCAGCAGCTTGAACAGACAGGGGCAGGAAAAACTGTTTTTT
TRBJ2-7,few,NA,15,TRBV4-3,CASSQDWGTGREQYF,TGCGCCAGCAGCCAAGACTGGGGAACGGGAAGGGAGCAGTACTTC
TRBJ2-5,NA,TRBD2,15,TRBV28,CASSGTINWQETQYF,TGTGCCAGCAGTGGGACTATCAATTGGCAAGAGACCCAGTACTTC
TRBJ1-2,NA,TRBD1,15,TRBV6-5,CASSYLQGAQYGYTF,TGTGCCAGCAGTTATTTGCAGGGGGCGCAGTATGGCTACACCTTC
TRBJ2-7,NA,NA,14,TRBV28,CASSHRGLNYEQYF,TGTGCCAGCAGCCATAGAGGACTAAACTACGAGCAGTACTTC
TRBJ1-4,NA,NA,15,TRBV4-3,CASSQDIQANEKLFF,TGCGCCAGCAGCCAAGATATCCAGGCTAATGAAAAACTGTTTTTT
TRBJ2-7,NA,TRBD2,17,TRBV7-3,CASSLTPGLAGGNEQYF,TGTGCCAGCAGCTTAACCCCCGGACTAGCGGGAGGGAATGAGCAGTACTTC
TRBJ2-3,NA,NA,15,TRBV7-9,CASSYPRVSTDTQYF,TGTGCCAGCAGCTACCCTCGGGTATCCACAGATACGCAGTATTTT
TRBJ2-7,NA,TRBD1,17,TRBV5-1,CASSRTGGVRSSYEQYF,TGCGCCAGCAGCCGGACAGGGGGCGTTAGGTCCTCCTACGAGCAGTACTTC
TRBJ2-2,NA,NA,15,TRBV7-2,CASSLVPGANGELFF,TGTGCCAGCAGCTTAGTACCAGGGGCTAACGGGGAGCTGTTTTTT
TRBJ2-7,NA,NA,12,TRBV7-8,CASSLDRHEQYF,TGTGCCAGCAGCTTGGACAGACACGAGCAGTACTTC
TRBJ2-2,NA,TRBD2,12,TRBV7-2,CASSLIAGRLFF,TGTGCCAGCAGCTTGATAGCGGGGCGACTGTTTTTT
TRBJ1-2,NA,TRBD1,14,TRBV6-5,CASSYVQGDYGYTF,TGTGCCAGCAGTTATGTACAGGGGGACTATGGCTACACCTTC
TRBJ2-1,few,TRBD2,17,TRBV19,CASSKGLAGSSYNEQFF,TGTGCCAGTAGTAAGGGACTAGCGGGGTCTTCCTACAATGAGCAGTTCTTC
TRBJ2-7,NA,TRBD2,13,TRBV16,CASRESGAYEQYF,TGTGCCAGCCGAGAGAGCGGGGCCTACGAGCAGTACTTC
TRBJ2-2,once,NA,15,TRBV29-1,CSVGKRLGGTGELFF,TGCAGCGTTGGAAAGCGCCTAGGTGGCACCGGGGAGCTGTTTTTT
TRBJ2-7,once,NA,15,TRBV11-2,CASSFETVSSYEQYF,TGTGCCAGCAGCTTTGAGACTGTTTCATCCTACGAGCAGTACTTC
TRBJ2-1,few,TRBD1,17,TRBV7-9,CASSPLTGRGFYNEQFF,TGTGCCAGCAGCCCCCTGACGGGCAGGGGGTTTTACAATGAGCAGTTCTTC
TRBJ2-5,once,TRBD1,15,TRBV11-1,CASSLGQGASETQYF,TGTGCCAGCAGCCTGGGACAGGGGGCTTCGGAGACCCAGTACTTC
TRBJ2-5,NA,TRBD1,15,TRBV28,CASSLTPGQGVTQYF,TGTGCCAGCAGTTTAACACCTGGGCAGGGGGTGACCCAGTACTTC